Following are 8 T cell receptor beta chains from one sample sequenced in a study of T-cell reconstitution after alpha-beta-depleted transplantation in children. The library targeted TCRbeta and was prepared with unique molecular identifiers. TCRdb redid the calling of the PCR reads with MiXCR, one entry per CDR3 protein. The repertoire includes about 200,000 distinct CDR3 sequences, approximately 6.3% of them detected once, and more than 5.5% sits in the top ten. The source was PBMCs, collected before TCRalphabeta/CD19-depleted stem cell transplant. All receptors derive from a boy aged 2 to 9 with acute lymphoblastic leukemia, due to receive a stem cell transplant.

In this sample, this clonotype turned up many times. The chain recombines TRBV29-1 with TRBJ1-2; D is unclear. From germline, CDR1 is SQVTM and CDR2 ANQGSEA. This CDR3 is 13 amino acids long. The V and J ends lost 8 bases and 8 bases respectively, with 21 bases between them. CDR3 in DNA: TGCAGCCCCCTCCTGGACTTCGAAGGAGGCTACACCTTC. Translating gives CSPLLDFEGGYTF.

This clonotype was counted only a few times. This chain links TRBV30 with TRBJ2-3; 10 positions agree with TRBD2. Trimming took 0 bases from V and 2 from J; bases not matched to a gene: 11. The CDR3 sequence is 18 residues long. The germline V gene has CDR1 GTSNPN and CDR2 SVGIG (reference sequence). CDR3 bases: TGTGCCTGGAGTGTTGGCCTAGCGGGGGTGCTAAACACAGATACGCAGTATTTT. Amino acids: CAWSVGLAGVLNTDTQYF.

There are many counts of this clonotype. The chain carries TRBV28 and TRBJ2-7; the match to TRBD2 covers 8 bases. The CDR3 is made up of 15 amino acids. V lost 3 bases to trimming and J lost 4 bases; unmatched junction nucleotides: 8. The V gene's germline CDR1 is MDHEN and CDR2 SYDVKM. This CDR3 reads CASSLIQRGIYEQYF. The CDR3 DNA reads TGTGCCAGCAGTTTGATTCAGCGGGGGATATACGAGCAGTACTTC.

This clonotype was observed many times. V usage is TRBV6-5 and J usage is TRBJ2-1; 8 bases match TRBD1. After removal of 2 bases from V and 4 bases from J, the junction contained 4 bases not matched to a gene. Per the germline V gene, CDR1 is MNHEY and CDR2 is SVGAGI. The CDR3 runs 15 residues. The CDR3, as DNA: TGTGCCAGCAGTTACGGCACAGGGGGGTACAATGAGCAGTTCTTC. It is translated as CASSYGTGGYNEQFF.

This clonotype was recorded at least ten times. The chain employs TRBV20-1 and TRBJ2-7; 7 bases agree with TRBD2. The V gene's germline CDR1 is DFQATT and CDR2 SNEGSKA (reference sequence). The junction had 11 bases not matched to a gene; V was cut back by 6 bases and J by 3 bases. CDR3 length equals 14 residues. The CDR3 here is CSARGLAAVYEQYF. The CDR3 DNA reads TGCAGTGCCCGAGGTCTAGCGGCCGTCTACGAGCAGTACTTC.

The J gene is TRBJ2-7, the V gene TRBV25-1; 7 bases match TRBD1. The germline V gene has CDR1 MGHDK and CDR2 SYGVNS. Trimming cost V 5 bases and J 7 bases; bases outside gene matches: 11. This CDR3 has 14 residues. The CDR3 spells CASSNWDRPLEQYF. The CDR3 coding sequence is TGTGCCAGCAGTAACTGGGACAGACCCTTGGAGCAGTACTTC.

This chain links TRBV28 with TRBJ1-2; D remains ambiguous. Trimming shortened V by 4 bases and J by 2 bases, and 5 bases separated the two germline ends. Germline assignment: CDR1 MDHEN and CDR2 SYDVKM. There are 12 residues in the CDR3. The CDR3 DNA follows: TGTGCCAGCAGTTCTCGGAACTATGGCTACACCTTC. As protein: CASSSRNYGYTF.

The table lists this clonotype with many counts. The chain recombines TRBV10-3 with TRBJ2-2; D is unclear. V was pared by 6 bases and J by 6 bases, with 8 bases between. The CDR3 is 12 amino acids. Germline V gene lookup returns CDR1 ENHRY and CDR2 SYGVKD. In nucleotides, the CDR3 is TGTGCCATCAGGGATAGGTCCGGGGAGCTGTTTTTT. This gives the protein CAIRDRSGELFF.